The rows below give T cell receptor beta chains drawn from one sample of a study of blood T cell repertoires in COVID-19. Method: immunoSEQ multiplex PCR; TCRdb's copy keeps in-frame clones and lacks some. The sample lists tens of thousands of clones; roughly 80% were seen once. The sequenced sample consisted of peripheral blood. The receptors stem from a human donor in a cohort sampled during active COVID-19. Each CDR3 is given with its conserved first and last residue. A D gene is named only where the DNA matches it firmly. Clone size is shown for a subset of rows, as once, few, many or a class of expanded clone.

TRBV4-1,TRBD1,.,TRBJ2-3,TGCGCCAGCAGCCGTGGACAGGGGGCCACAGATACGCAGTATTTT,CASSRGQGATDTQYF
TRBV11-2,TRBD1,.,TRBJ1-2,TGTGCCAGCAGCCCATCTACAGGGGGCTATGGCTACACCTTC,CASSPSTGGYGYTF
TRBV29-1,.,.,TRBJ1-1,TGCAGCGTTGTGGGGGGACGCGGCACTGAAGCTTTCTTT,CSVVGGRGTEAFF
TRBV7-9,TRBD1,.,TRBJ2-7,TGTGCCAGCAGCGGAGGGGGGCCCGGGACAGGGCGGTACGAGCAGTACTTC,CASSGGGPGTGRYEQYF
TRBV7-8,TRBD1,.,TRBJ2-2,TGTGCCAGCAGCTACGACAGGGTGAGCGGGGAGCTGTTTTTT,CASSYDRVSGELFF
TRBV29-1,.,.,TRBJ2-7,TGTGGGGCTAGCGACGGCGAGCAGTACTTC,CGASDGEQYF
TRBV4-1,TRBD1,.,TRBJ1-2,TGCGCCAGCAGCCAAGAAACAGGGGCGTGGGATGGCTACACCTTC,CASSQETGAWDGYTF
TRBV18,TRBD2,.,TRBJ2-7,TGTGCCAGCTCACCACCCGTAGCGGGGATCCACGAGCAGTACTTC,CASSPPVAGIHEQYF
TRBV20-1,TRBD1,.,TRBJ1-1,TGCAGTGCTCAGGAACAGGGGCGAGCTTTCTTT,CSAQEQGRAFF
TRBV18,TRBD1,.,TRBJ2-7,TGTGCCAGCTCACCCGGGACAGGAAATGAGCAGTACTTC,CASSPGTGNEQYF
TRBV5-1,.,few,TRBJ1-5,TGCGCCAGCAGCGAACACGCCGATCAGCCCCAGCATTTT,CASSEHADQPQHF
TRBV4-1,TRBD2,.,TRBJ2-3,TGCGCCAGCAGCCAAGAGGGCAGCGGGAGTACAGATACGCAGTATTTT,CASSQEGSGSTDTQYF
TRBV27,TRBD1,.,TRBJ2-5,TGTGCCAGCAGCTCCAGACAGGGCGAGACCCAGTACTTC,CASSSRQGETQYF
TRBV19,.,.,TRBJ2-7,TGTGCCAGTAGTCCGCCAGGGTATCTCATCGAGCAGTACTTC,CASSPPGYLIEQYF
TRBV30,.,.,TRBJ1-6,TGTGCCTGGAGGAGCGGGACTGATAATTCACCCCTCCACTTT,CAWRSGTDNSPLHF
TRBV7-9,TRBD1,.,TRBJ1-4,TGTGCCAGCAGCTTAGGGGGACAGGGGAGTGAAAAACTGTTTTTT,CASSLGGQGSEKLFF
TRBV27,TRBD2,.,TRBJ2-7,TGTGCCAGCAGTAAAGCGGGAGCCGCCTCCTACGAGCAGTACTTC,CASSKAGAASYEQYF
TRBV27,.,.,TRBJ2-7,TGTGCCAGCAGTCCGCAGGGAACGTCCTACGAGCAGTACTTC,CASSPQGTSYEQYF
TRBV4-3,.,once,TRBJ2-2,TGCGCCAGCAGCCAAGATCGCAACGGGGACACCGGGGAGCTGTTTTTT,CASSQDRNGDTGELFF
TRBV5-8,.,.,TRBJ1-4,TGTGCCAGCAGCTTCATGGGTTCGGGGGTCGGTGAAAAACTGTTTTTT,CASSFMGSGVGEKLFF
TRBV19,TRBD2,once,TRBJ2-6,TGTGCCAGTAATCTAGCGGCGCTCCCAACTGGGGCCAACGTCCTGACTTTC,CASNLAALPTGANVLTF
TRBV6-1,TRBD1,.,TRBJ1-4,TGTGCCAGCAGTGATCCGGGACAGGGGGGTAATGAAAAACTGTTTTTT,CASSDPGQGGNEKLFF
TRBV7-3,TRBD1,.,TRBJ2-1,TGTGCCAGCAGCTCTCCGGGACAGGGAGACAATGAGCAGTTCTTC,CASSSPGQGDNEQFF
TRBV10-2,.,once,TRBJ2-3,TGCGCCAGCAGTGTGGGGGGGCGCGCAGATACGCAGTATTTT,CASSVGGRADTQYF
TRBV6-5,.,few,TRBJ1-2,TGTGCCAGCAGGGGGGACTATATCCGTAACTATGGCTACACCTTC,CASRGDYIRNYGYTF
TRBV12-3/TRBV12-4,.,.,TRBJ1-4,TGTGCCAGCAGTTTATCAGGGTTTGGAAAACTGTTTTTT,CASSLSGFGKLFF